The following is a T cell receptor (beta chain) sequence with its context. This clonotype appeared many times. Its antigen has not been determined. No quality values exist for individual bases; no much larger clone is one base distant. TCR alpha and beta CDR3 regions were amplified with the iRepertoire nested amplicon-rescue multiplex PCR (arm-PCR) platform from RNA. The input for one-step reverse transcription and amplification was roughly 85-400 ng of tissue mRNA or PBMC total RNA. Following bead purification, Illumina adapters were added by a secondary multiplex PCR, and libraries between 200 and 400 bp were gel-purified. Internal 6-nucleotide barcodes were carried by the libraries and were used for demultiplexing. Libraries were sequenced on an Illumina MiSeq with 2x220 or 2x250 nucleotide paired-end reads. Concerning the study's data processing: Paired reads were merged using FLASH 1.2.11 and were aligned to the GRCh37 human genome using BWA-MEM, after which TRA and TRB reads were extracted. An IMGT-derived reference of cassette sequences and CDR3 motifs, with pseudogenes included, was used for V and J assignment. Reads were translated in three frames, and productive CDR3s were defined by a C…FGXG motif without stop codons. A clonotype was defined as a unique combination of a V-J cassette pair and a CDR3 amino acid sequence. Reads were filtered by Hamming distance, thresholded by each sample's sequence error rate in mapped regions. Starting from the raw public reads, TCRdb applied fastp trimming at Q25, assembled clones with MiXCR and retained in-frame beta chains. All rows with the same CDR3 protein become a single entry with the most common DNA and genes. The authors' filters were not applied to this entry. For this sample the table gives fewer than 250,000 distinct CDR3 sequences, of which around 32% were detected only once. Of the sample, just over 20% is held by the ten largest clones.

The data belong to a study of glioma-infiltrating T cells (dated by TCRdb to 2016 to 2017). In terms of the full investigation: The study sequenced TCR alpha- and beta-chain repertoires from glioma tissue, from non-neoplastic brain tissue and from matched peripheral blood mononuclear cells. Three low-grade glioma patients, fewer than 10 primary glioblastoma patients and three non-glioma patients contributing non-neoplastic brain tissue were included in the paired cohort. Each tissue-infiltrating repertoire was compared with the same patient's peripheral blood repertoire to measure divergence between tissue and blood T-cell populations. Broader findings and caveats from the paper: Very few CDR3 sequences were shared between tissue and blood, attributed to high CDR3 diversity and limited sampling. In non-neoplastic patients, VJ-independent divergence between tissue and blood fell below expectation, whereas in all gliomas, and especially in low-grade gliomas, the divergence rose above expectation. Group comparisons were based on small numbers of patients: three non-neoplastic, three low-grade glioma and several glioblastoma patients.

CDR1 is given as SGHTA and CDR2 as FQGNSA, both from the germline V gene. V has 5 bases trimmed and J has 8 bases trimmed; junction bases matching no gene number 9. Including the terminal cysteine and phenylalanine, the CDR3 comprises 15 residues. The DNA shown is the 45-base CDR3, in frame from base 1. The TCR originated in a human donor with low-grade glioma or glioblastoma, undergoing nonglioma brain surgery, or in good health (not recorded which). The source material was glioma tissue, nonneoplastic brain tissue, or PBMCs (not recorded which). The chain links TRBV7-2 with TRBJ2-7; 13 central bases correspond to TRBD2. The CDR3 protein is CASSTELAGGSKQYF. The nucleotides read TGTGCCAGCAGCACCGAACTAGCGGGAGGGTCGAAGCAGTACTTC.